Here is one TCR beta chain with its context. The record originates from a study of blood T cells in healthy people across ages. V lost 5 bases to trimming and J lost 0 bases, with 7 bases between them. Germline lookup yields CDR1 SQVTM and CDR2 ANQGSEA. CDR3 size: 13 residues. For the second PCR, which ran for about 7 to 11 cycles, a sample-barcoded 5' primer and a J-beta primer mix were used. TCRdb called the 5' RACE reads again in MiXCR, with one record for every CDR3 protein. In the table there are 780,000 or so distinct CDR3 sequences, around 25% of which are singletons. The same data also went into a second study, on T cells of mothers and their children. In that study: Donation was provided by three healthy Caucasian mothers along with their six children.

The chain uses TRBV29-1 and TRBJ2-2, with D perhaps matching TRBD2 (5 bases). The TCR was taken from a boy aged 5-17 years in good health. Sample: blood. The DNA of the CDR3 is TGCAGCGTTTTGGGAGCGAACACCGGGGAGCTGTTTTTT. Its protein is CSVLGANTGELFF.